This TCR beta chain was identified in a study of blood T cells in healthy people across ages. The CDR3 is 12 amino acids. Germline CDR1 and CDR2: SGHTA and FQGNSA. V dropped 5 bases and J dropped 5 bases, with 8 bases sitting between them. The use of a sample-barcoded 5' primer and a J-beta primer mix characterized a second PCR of roughly 7 to 11 cycles. Every single cDNA molecule received a tag from a template-switch adaptor with 12 random nucleotides. Each CDR3 protein gets one entry after TCRdb re-called the 5' RACE reads with MiXCR. The data contain hundreds of thousands of distinct CDR3 sequences, approximately 50% of them singletons.

The V and J genes are TRBV7-2 and TRBJ2-3; D is uncertain. The specimen was blood. The TCR was taken from a woman in her sixties or seventies in good health. The CDR3 here is CASSPRKDTQYF. CDR3 coding DNA: TGTGCCAGCAGCCCCCGTAAAGATACGCAGTATTTT.